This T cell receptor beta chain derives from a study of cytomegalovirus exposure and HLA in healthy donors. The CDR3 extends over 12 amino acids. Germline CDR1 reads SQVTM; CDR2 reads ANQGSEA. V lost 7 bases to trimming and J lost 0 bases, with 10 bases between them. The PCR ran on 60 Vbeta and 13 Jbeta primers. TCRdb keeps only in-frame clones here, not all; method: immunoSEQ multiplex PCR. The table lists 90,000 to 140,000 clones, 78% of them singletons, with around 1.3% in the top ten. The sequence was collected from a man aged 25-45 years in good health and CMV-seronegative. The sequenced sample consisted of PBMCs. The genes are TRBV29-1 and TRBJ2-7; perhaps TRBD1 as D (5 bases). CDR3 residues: CSELTASYEQYF. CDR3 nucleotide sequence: TGCAGCGAGCTGACAGCCTCCTACGAGCAGTACTTC.